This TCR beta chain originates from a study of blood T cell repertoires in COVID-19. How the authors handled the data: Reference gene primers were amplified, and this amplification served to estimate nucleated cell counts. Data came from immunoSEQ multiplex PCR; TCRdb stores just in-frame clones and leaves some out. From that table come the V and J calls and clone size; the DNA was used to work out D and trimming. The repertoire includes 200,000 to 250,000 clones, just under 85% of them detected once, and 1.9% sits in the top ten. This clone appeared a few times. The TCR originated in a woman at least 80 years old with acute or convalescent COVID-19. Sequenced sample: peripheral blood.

The CDR3 bases are TGTGCCAGCAGCTTAACCGGAGTCGGCAGCGCTAACTATGGCTACACCTTC. Protein sequence: CASSLTGVGSANYGYTF. V usage is TRBV7-9 and J usage is TRBJ1-2; D is unresolved. Germline V gene lookup returns CDR1 SEHNR and CDR2 FQNEAQ (reference sequence). V dropped 2 bases and J dropped 0 bases, with 16 bases sitting between them. The CDR3 is 17 residues long.